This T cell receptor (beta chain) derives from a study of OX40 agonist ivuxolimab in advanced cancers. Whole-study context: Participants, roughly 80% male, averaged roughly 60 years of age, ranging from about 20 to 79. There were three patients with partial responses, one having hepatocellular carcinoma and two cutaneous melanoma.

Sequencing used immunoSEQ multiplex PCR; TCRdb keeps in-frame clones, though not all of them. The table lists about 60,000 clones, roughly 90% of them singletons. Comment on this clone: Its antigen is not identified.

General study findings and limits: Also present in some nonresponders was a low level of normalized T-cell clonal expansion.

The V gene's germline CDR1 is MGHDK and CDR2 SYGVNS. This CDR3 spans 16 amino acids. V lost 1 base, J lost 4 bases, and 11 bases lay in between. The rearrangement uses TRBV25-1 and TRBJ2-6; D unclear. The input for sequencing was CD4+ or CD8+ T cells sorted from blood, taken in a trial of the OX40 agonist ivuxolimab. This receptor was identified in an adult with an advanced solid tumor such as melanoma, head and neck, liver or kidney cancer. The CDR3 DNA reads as TGTGCCAGCAGTGAATTAGTTGTTTGGGGGGCCAACGTCCTGACTTTC. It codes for CASSELVVWGANVLTF.